This TCR beta chain was captured by sequencing in a study of shared clonotypes between healthy human individuals. Study-wide background: Per-donor plates numbered three CD4 naive, three CD4 memory, two CD8 naive and one CD8 memory. General observations from the study: A generally larger estimated richness was seen in naive subsets than in memory subsets.

On this clone: Its antigen is currently unknown.

Naive CD8 cells lacked CD45RO and underwent positive selection for CCR7, leaving out terminally differentiated effector memory CD45RA+ cells. Trimming removed 6 bases from V and 1 base from J, with 13 bases in between. Germline V lookup: CDR1 MDHEN, CDR2 SYDVKM. The CDR3 totals 14 residues. Sequenced by immunoSEQ multiplex PCR; TCRdb stores in-frame clones only, minus some. Here the sample spans around 600,000 clones, roughly 98% being singletons. The V gene is TRBV28, the J gene TRBJ2-7; D may match TRBD1 or TRBD2 (5 bases each). This sequence originates from a man between 25 and 39 years old in good health. Source material: naive CD8+ T cells sorted from blood. CDR3 sequence (DNA): TGTGCCAGCAGCCCCGGGACGTCTTCCTACGAGCAGTACTTC. Translation gives CASSPGTSSYEQYF.